These T cell receptor beta chains were read from a single sample in a study of T cell repertoires in cytomegalovirus infection. The antigens for these receptors are not known. TCRdb ran MiXCR on the reads and lists one entry per CDR3 protein. The sample lists about 830,000 distinct CDR3 sequences, around a third occurring once. Sequenced material: cultured CD8+ T cells from PBMCs, taken from culture after CMV antigen stimulation. These receptors were obtained from a human donor in good health (CMV status not recorded). Some clones in this sample may be carry-over from other donors' samples. Each CDR3 is given without its conserved first and last residue. The order of the fields is V gene, J gene, CDR3 protein.

V gene: TRBV7-6
J gene: TRBJ1-1
CDR3 protein: ASSLGVGGGTEAF

V gene: TRBV27
J gene: TRBJ1-2
CDR3 protein: ASRFKGAGYGYT

V gene: TRBV6-5
J gene: TRBJ1-5
CDR3 protein: ASSYSPGQQPLQPQH

V gene: TRBV6-1
J gene: TRBJ2-1
CDR3 protein: ASSERTVGLDRGSYNEQF

V gene: TRBV6-5
J gene: TRBJ2-4
CDR3 protein: ASSQEDGDIQY

V gene: TRBV4-1
J gene: TRBJ2-5
CDR3 protein: ASSQDAGIQETQY

V gene: TRBV25-1
J gene: TRBJ2-2
CDR3 protein: AASRDSGELF

V gene: TRBV6-5
J gene: TRBJ2-6
CDR3 protein: ASSYSTGTSSGANVLT

V gene: TRBV4-1
J gene: TRBJ2-7
CDR3 protein: ASSRDRDTYEQY

V gene: TRBV6-2/TRBV6-3
J gene: TRBJ2-5
CDR3 protein: ASKERGGRETQY

V gene: TRBV7-6
J gene: TRBJ1-4
CDR3 protein: ASSSSGGEAEKLF